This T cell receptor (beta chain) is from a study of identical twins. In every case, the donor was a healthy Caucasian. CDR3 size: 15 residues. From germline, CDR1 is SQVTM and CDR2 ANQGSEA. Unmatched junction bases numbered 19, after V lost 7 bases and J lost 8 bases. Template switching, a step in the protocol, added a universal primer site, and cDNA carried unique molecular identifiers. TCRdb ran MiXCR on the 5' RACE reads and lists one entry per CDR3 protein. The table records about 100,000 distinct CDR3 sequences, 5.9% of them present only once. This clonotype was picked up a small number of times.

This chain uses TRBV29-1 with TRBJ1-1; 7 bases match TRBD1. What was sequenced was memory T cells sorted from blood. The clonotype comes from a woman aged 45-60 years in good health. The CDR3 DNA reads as TGCAGCGCCCCAACTCCCTCCGGGACAGTCTACGAAGCTTTCTTT. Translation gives CSAPTPSGTVYEAFF.